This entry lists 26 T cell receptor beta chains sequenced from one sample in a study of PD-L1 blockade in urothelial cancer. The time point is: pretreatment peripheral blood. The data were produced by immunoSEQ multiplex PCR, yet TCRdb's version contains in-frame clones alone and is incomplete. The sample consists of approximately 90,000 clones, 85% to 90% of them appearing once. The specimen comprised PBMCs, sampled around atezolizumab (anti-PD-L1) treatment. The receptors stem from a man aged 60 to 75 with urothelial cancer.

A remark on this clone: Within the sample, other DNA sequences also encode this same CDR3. The CDR3: CASSPGLAGASLEQYF. The CDR3 coding sequence is TGTGCCAGCAGCCCGGGACTAGCGGGGGCCTCTTTGGAGCAGTACTTC. This chain joins TRBV5-4 and TRBJ2-7; 14 bases are shared with TRBD2. CDR1 and CDR2 (germline): SGHNT, YYREEE (reference sequence). With V trimmed by 4 bases and J by 7 bases, 10 bases remained unmatched. The CDR3 is made up of 16 amino acids.

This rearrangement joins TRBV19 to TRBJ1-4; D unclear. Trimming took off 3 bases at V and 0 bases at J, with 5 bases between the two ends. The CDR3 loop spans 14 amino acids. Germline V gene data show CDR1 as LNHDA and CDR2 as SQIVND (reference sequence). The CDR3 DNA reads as TGTGCCAGTAGTATTTCAGCAACTAATGAAAAACTGTTTTTT. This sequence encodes CASSISATNEKLFF. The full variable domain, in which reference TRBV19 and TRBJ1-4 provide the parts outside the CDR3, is DGGITQSPKYLFRKEGQNVTLSCEQNLNHDAMYWYRQDPGQGLRLIYYSQIVNDFQKGDIAEGYSVSREKKESFPLTVTSAQKNPTAFYLCASSISATNEKLFFGSGTQLSVL.

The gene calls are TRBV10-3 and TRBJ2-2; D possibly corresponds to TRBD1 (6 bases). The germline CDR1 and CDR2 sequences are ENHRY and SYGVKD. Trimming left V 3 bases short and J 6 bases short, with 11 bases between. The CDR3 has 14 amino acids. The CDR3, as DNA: TGTGCCATCAGTGAAACAGGGTCGTCCGGGGAGCTGTTTTTT. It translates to CAISETGSSGELFF.

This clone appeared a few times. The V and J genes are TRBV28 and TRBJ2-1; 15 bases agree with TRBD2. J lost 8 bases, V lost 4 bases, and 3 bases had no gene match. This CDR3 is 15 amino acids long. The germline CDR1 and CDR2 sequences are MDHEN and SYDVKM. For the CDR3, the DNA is TGTGCCAGCAGTTCCGGGACTAGCGGGAGGTATGAGCAGTTCTTC. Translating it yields CASSSGTSGRYEQFF.

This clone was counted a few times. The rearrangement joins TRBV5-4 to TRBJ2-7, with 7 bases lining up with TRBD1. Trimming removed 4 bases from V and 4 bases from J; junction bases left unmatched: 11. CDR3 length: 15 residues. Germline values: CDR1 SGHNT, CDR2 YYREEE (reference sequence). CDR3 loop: CASSPGDSGVYEQYF. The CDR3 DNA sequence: TGTGCCAGCAGCCCCGGGGACAGTGGAGTTTACGAGCAGTACTTC.

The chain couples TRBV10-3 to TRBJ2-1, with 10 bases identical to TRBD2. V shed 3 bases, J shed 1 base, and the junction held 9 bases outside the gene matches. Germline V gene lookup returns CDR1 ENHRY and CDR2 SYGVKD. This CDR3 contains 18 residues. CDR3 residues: CAISDSSSSGSSYNEQFF. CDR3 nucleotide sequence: TGTGCCATCAGTGACTCGAGCTCTAGCGGGAGTTCCTACAATGAGCAGTTCTTC.

This chain's CDR3 is CASSLRADEQFF. CDR3 nucleotide sequence: TGTGCCAGCAGTTTGAGGGCGGACGAGCAGTTCTTC. The rearrangement uses TRBV28 and TRBJ2-1; D is possibly TRBD2 (5 bases). Germline CDR1 and CDR2: MDHEN and SYDVKM. V was trimmed by 3 bases and J by 10 bases, leaving 10 bases between them. The CDR3 is 12 residues long.

CDR3 in amino acids: CSVGPGRGWTEAFF. As DNA, the CDR3 is TGCAGCGTTGGTCCTGGCAGGGGATGGACTGAAGCTTTCTTT. The rearrangement links TRBV29-1 to TRBJ1-1; possible D gene TRBD1, 6 bases. Germline CDR1 reads SQVTM; CDR2 reads ANQGSEA. This CDR3 comprises 14 residues. Trimming took off 4 bases at V and 5 bases at J, with 17 bases between the two ends. Supplemented by reference TRBV29-1 and TRBJ1-1, the full variable domain reads SAVISQKPSRDICQRGTSLTIQCQVDSQVTMMFWYRQQPGQSLTLIATANQGSEATYESGFVIDKFPISRPNLTFSTLTVSNMSPEDSSIYLCSVGPGRGWTEAFFGQGTRLTVV.

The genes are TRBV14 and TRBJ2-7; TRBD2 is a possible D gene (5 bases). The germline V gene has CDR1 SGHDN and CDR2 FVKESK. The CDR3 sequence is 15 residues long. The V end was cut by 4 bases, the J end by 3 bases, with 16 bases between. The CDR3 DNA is TGTGCCAGCAGCCCTTGGACTGGAAACTACTACGAGCAGTACTTC. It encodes CASSPWTGNYYEQYF.

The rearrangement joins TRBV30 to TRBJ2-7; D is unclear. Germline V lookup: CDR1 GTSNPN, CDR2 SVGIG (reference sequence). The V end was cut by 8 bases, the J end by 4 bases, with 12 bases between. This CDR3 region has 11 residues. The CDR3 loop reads CARGVKYEQYF. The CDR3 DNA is TGTGCCCGAGGCGTGAAGTACGAGCAGTACTTC.

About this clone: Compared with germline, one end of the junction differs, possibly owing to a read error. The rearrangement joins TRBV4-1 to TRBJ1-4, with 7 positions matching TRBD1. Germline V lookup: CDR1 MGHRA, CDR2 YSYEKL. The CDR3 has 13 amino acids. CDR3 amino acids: CASSHTINQGTVF. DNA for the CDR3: TGCGCCAGCAGCCATACGATAAATCAGGGGACAGTTTTT.

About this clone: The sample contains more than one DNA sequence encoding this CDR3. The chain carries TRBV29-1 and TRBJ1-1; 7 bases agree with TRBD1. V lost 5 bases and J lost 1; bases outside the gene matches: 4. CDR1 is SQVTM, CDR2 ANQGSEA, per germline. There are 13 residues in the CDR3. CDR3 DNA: TGCAGCGTTTACAGGGGTGAGAACACTGAAGCTTTCTTT. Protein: CSVYRGENTEAFF.

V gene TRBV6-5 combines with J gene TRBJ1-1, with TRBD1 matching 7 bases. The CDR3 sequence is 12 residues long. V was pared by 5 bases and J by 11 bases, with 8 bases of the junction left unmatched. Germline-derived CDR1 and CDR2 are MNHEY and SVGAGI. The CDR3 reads CASSRGQATAFF. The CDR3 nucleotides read TGTGCCAGCAGTCGCGGACAGGCGACGGCTTTCTTT.

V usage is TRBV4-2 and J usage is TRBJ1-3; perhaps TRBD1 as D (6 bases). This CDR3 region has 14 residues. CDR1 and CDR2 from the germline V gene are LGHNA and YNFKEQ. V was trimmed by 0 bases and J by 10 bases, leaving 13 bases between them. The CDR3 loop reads CASSQDRTVRTIYF. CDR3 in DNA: TGTGCCAGCAGCCAAGATCGGACAGTTCGGACCATATATTTT.

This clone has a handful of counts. The CDR3 here is CAVRGGIYGYTF. In DNA, the CDR3 is TGTGCCGTCCGTGGAGGTATCTATGGCTACACCTTC. J is TRBJ1-2 and V is TRBV6-5; the D is unclear. CDR3 length equals 12 residues. Germline V gives CDR1 MNHEY, CDR2 SVGAGI. The V end was cut by 11 bases, the J end by 4 bases, with 14 bases between.

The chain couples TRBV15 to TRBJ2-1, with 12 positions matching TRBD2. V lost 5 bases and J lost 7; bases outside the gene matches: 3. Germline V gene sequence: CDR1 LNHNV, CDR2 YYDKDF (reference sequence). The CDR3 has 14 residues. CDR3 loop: CATSRLAGVNEQFF. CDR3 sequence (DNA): TGTGCCACCAGCCGACTAGCGGGGGTAAATGAGCAGTTCTTC.

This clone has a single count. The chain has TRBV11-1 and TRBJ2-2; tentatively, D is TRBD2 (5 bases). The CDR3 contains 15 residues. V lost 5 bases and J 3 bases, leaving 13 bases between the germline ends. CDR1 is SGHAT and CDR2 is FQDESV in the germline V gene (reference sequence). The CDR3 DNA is TGTGCCAGCAGCCCGGGGAGAATTTACACCGGGGAGCTGTTTTTT. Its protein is CASSPGRIYTGELFF. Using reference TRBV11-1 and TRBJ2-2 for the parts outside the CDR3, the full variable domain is EAEVAQSPRYKITEKSQAVAFWCDPISGHATLYWYRQILGQGPELLVQFQDESVVDDSQLPKDRFSAERLKGVDSTLKIQPAELGDSAMYLCASSPGRIYTGELFFGEGSRLTVL.

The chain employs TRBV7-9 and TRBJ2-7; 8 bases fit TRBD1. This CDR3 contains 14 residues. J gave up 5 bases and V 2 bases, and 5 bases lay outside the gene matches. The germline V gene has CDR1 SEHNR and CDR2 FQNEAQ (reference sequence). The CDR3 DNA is TGTGCCAGCAGCTTATCAGGGGGCCTGGACGAGCAGTACTTC. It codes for CASSLSGGLDEQYF.

CDR3 region: CASTGAGGPWEQYF. CDR3 in DNA: TGTGCCAGCACGGGAGCGGGAGGGCCTTGGGAGCAGTACTTC. The V call is TRBV6-5, the J call TRBJ2-7; 10 bases match TRBD2. Germline CDR1 and CDR2: MNHEY and SVGAGI. V was pared by 7 bases and J by 7 bases, with 10 bases of the junction left unmatched. The CDR3 spans 14 residues.

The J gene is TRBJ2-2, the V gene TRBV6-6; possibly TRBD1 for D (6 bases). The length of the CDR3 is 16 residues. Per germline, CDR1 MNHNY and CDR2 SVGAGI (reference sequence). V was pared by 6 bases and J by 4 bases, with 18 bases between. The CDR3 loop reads CASRAGQSGGTGELFF. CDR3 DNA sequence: TGTGCCAGCAGAGCAGGACAGTCGGGCGGCACCGGGGAGCTGTTTTTT.

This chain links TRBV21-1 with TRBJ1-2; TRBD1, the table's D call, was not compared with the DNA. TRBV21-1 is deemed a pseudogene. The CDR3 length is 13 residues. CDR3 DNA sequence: TGTGCCAGCAGCACGACAGAAAACTATGGCTACACCTTC. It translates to CASSTTENYGYTF.

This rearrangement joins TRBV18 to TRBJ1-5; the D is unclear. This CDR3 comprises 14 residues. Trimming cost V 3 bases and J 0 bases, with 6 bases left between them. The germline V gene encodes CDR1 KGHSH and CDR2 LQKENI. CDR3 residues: CASSPTVSNQPQHF. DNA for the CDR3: TGTGCCAGCTCACCCACGGTTAGCAATCAGCCCCAGCATTTT.

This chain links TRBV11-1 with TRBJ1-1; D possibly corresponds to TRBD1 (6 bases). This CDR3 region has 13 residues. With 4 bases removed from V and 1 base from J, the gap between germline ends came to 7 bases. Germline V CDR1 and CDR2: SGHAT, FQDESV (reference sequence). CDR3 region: CASSSDRNTEAFF. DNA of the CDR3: TGTGCCAGCAGCTCGGACAGGAACACTGAAGCTTTCTTT.

The CDR3 protein is CASSFLPGGNYGYTF. CDR3 DNA: TGTGCCAGCAGCTTTCTCCCTGGGGGGAACTATGGCTACACCTTC. The chain is built from TRBV9 and TRBJ1-2; tentatively, D is TRBD1 (5 bases). The germline V gene encodes CDR1 SGDLS and CDR2 YYNGEE. V was trimmed by 4 bases and J by 2 bases, leaving 15 bases between them. The CDR3 sequence is 15 residues long.

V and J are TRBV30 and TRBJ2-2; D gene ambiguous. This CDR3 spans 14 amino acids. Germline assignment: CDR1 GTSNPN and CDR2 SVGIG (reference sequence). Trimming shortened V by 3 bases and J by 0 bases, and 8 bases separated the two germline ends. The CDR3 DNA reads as TGTGCCTGGAGGAGACAAGCGAACACCGGGGAGCTGTTTTTT. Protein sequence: CAWRRQANTGELFF.

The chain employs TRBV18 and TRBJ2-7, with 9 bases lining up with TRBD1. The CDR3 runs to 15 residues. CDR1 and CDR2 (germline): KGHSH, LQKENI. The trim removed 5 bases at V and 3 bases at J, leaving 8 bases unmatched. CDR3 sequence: CASSSSPGQGYEQYF. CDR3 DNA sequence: TGTGCCAGCTCATCAAGTCCGGGACAGGGCTACGAGCAGTACTTC. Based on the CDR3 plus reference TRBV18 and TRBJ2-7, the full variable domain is NAGVMQNPRHLVRRRGQEARLRCSPMKGHSHVYWYRQLPEEGLKFMVYLQKENIIDESGMPKERFSAEFPKEGPSILRIQQVVRGDSAAYFCASSSSPGQGYEQYFGPGTRLTVT.